Below, 9 T cell receptor beta chains from the same sample are listed, as sequenced in a study of blood T cell repertoires in COVID-19. Assay: immunoSEQ multiplex PCR; the TCRdb copy retains only in-frame clones and omits some. The top ten clones hold 2.4% of a sample with 150,000 to 160,000 clones, around nine tenths of them seen once. The material sequenced was peripheral blood. The receptors shown here come from a woman in her 70s with acute or convalescent COVID-19.

The gene calls are TRBV7-8 and TRBJ1-2; 7 nucleotides align to TRBD1. V dropped 1 base and J dropped 5; count of bases not matched to a gene: 4. The length of the CDR3 is 14 residues. CDR1 is SGHVS and CDR2 is FQNEAQ in the germline V gene. CDR3 residues: CASSLEGRGYGYTF. The CDR3 DNA follows: TGTGCCAGCAGCTTAGAGGGCAGGGGGTATGGCTACACCTTC.

The chain couples TRBV18 to TRBJ2-3, with TRBD2 matching over 9 bases. Trimming cost V 6 bases and J 4 bases; bases outside gene matches: 8. The CDR3 length is 15 residues. Germline V gives CDR1 KGHSH, CDR2 LQKENI. CDR3 in DNA: TGTGCCAGCTCGCCCCAGCGGGGGGAGGCAGATACGCAGTATTTT. Amino acids: CASSPQRGEADTQYF.

The chain joins TRBV19 to TRBJ1-1; D gene uncertain. Germline V CDR1 and CDR2: LNHDA, SQIVND (reference sequence). The length of the CDR3 is 15 residues. V gave up 3 bases and J gave up 4 bases, with 15 bases separating them. The chain's CDR3 is CASSIPRLRGTEAFF. CDR3 coding DNA: TGTGCCAGTAGTATCCCTAGGTTGCGGGGCACTGAAGCTTTCTTT.

This clone turned up a few times. The V call is TRBV6-2 or TRBV6-3, the J call TRBJ2-1; 12 nucleotides align to TRBD2. The CDR3 has 15 amino acids. In germline, CDR1 is MNHEY, CDR2 SVGEGT. V was clipped by 3 bases and J by 8 bases; unmatched bases: 5. The DNA for the CDR3 is TGTGCCAGCAGTTATGGGCTAGCGGGGGGGGATGAGCAGTTCTTC. As protein: CASSYGLAGGDEQFF.

The gene calls are TRBV5-1 and TRBJ2-5, with D possibly matching TRBD2 (6 bases). The germline V gene encodes CDR1 SGHRS and CDR2 YFSETQ. V was pared by 0 bases and J by 4 bases, with 13 bases between. CDR3 length equals 15 residues. Here the CDR3 reads CASSLGPSVGETQYF. The DNA for the CDR3 is TGCGCCAGCAGCTTGGGGCCTAGCGTCGGAGAGACCCAGTACTTC.

This clone was picked up one time. The rearrangement joins TRBV18 to TRBJ1-2, with TRBD1 identical over 7 bases. J was trimmed by 1 base and V by 3 bases; bases with no gene match: 8. Germline CDR1 is KGHSH and CDR2 is LQKENI. This CDR3 has 16 amino acids. The CDR3 loop is CASSPTGTANNYGYTF. The DNA for the CDR3 is TGTGCCAGCTCACCCACCGGGACAGCGAATAACTATGGCTACACCTTC.

The chain employs TRBV29-1 and TRBJ1-5; D is unresolved. Germline CDR1 and CDR2: SQVTM and ANQGSEA. CDR3 length equals 13 residues. Trimming took 4 bases from V and 3 from J, leaving 10 bases between them. CDR3 amino acids: CSVGGGFNQPQHF. As DNA, the CDR3 is TGCAGCGTTGGCGGAGGCTTCAATCAGCCCCAGCATTTT.

There are a few counts of this clone. The gene calls are TRBV4-1 and TRBJ1-3; 8 nucleotides align to TRBD1. CDR3 length: 14 residues. Germline CDR1 reads MGHRA; CDR2 reads YSYEKL. The V segment lost 8 bases and the J segment 2 bases; nucleotides outside the gene matches: 5. Here the CDR3 DNA reads TGCGCCAGCGGTACAGGGGGAACTGGAAACACCATATATTTT. Translated: CASGTGGTGNTIYF.

This chain links TRBV12-5 with TRBJ2-1, with TRBD2 as a possible D gene (5 bases). This CDR3 is built from 12 residues. Trimming took 8 bases from V and 6 from J, leaving 11 bases between them. Per germline, CDR1 LGHNT and CDR2 FRNRAP. CDR3 residues: CASQAGSNEQFF. In DNA form, the CDR3 reads TGTGCTAGTCAGGCGGGTAGCAATGAGCAGTTCTTC.